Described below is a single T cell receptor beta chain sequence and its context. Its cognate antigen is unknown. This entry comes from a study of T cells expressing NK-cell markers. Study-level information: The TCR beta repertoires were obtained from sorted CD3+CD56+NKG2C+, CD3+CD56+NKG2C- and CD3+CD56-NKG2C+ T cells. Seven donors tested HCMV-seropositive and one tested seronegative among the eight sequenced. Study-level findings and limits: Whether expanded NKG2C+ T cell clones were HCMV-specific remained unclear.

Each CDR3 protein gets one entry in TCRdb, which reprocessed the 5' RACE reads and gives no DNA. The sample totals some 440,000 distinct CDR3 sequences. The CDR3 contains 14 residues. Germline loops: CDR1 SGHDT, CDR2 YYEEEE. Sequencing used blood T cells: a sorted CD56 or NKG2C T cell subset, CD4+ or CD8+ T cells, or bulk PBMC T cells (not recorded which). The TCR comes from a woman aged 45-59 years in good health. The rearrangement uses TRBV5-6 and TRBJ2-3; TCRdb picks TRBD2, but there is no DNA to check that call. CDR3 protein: CASSFPPGPDTQYF.